Below, 3 T cell receptor beta chains from the same sample are listed, as sequenced in a study of CXCR3-negative and CXCR3-positive naive CD8 T cells. The method, 5' RACE with UMI labels, was used to prepare the TRB cDNA libraries. From its re-call of the 5' RACE reads, TCRdb lists each CDR3 protein once, without DNA. This sample's clone table lists more than 50,000 distinct CDR3 sequences. What was sequenced was naive CXCR3- CD8+ T cells from blood. The subset is: CD45RO-CCR7+CD27+CD95- naive CD8+ T cells lacking CXCR3 (TNR3-). The origin of the receptors is a human donor in good health. Some clones in this sample may be carry-over from other donors' samples.

V usage is TRBV28 and J usage is TRBJ2-1; the D call of TRBD1 rests on TCRdb alone, since no DNA is present to check it. CDR3 length: 14 amino acids. The V gene's germline CDR1 is MDHEN and CDR2 SYDVKM. Here the CDR3 reads CASRFLTAAHEQFF. Full variable domain (outside the CDR3, taken from reference TRBV28 and TRBJ2-1): DVKVTQSSRYLVKRTGEKVFLECVQDMDHENMFWYRQDPGLGLRLIYFSYDVKMKEKGDIPEGYSVSREKKERFSLILESASTNQTSMYLCASRFLTAAHEQFFGPGTRLTVL.

This chain links TRBV28 with TRBJ2-1; TCRdb indicates TRBD2, and absent DNA this call remains unverified. The CDR3 is 14 amino acids. Germline CDR1 and CDR2: MDHEN and SYDVKM. The CDR3 sequence is CASSFLGDSSEQFF.

This chain uses TRBV16 with TRBJ1-2; TCRdb's D call, TRBD1, is unchecked because there is no DNA. Looked up from germline, CDR1 is KGHSY and CDR2 is FQNENV. This CDR3 comprises 17 residues. The CDR3 spells CASSQPGTGELGYGYTF.